Listed here are 14 T cell receptor beta chains from one sample, sequenced in a study of blood T cell repertoires in COVID-19 (dated by TCRdb to about 2020). Libraries were made using the immunoSEQ multiplex PCR assay. TCRdb holds this immuneACCESS table with in-frame rearrangements only. Some clones are missing; in checked studies, unresolved V genes explain under half, and the rest has no known cause. The sample table contains about 180,000 clones; only one count was recorded for approximately 80% of them. 5.5% to 8% of the sample goes to the ten largest clones. The sample was peripheral blood. The receptors shown here come from a woman aged 40-49 years with COVID-19, enrolled during active disease.

The chain carries TRBV4-1 and TRBJ1-1, with D possibly matching TRBD1 (5 bases). CDR1 is MGHRA, CDR2 YSYEKL, per germline. There are 15 residues in the CDR3. V lost 1 base to trimming and J lost 5 bases, with 14 bases between them. As DNA, the CDR3 is TGCGCCAGCAGCCAAGTCCAGGGCGGAGGGACTGAAGCTTTCTTT. Translation gives CASSQVQGGGTEAFF.

The gene calls are TRBV7-9 and TRBJ2-7; D unclear. The CDR3 totals 13 residues. V lost 1 base and J 6 bases, leaving 10 bases between the germline ends. Germline CDR1 SEHNR, CDR2 FQNEAQ (reference sequence). The CDR3 DNA sequence: TGTGCCAGCAGCTTAGGCATCTCCGGCGAGCAGTACTTC. Amino acid sequence: CASSLGISGEQYF.

The chain couples TRBV28 to TRBJ1-6, with TRBD1 as a possible D gene (5 bases). The CDR3 length is 12 residues. The V end was cut by 8 bases, the J end by 10 bases, with 12 bases between. Germline-derived CDR1 and CDR2 are MDHEN and SYDVKM. In DNA form, the CDR3 reads TGTGCCAGCCAGGGTCTTTTGTCACCCCTCCACTTT. This gives the protein CASQGLLSPLHF.

The chain uses TRBV5-1 and TRBJ2-1; 9 bases match TRBD2. The CDR3 loop spans 15 amino acids. V shed 1 base, J shed 5 bases, and the junction held 4 bases outside the gene matches. In germline, CDR1 is SGHRS, CDR2 YFSETQ. CDR3 amino acids: CASSLLLAGDNEQFF. CDR3 DNA sequence: TGCGCCAGCAGCTTGTTGTTAGCGGGGGACAATGAGCAGTTCTTC.

V is TRBV11-2 and J is TRBJ2-5; 7 bases map to TRBD1. Germline-derived CDR1 and CDR2 are SGHAT and FQNNGV. The CDR3 spans 13 residues. With V trimmed by 3 bases and J by 5 bases, 3 bases remained unmatched. The CDR3 sequence: CASSFGQAETQYF. The CDR3 DNA reads TGTGCCAGCAGCTTCGGACAGGCGGAGACCCAGTACTTC. The full variable domain, in which reference TRBV11-2 and TRBJ2-5 provide the parts outside the CDR3, is EAGVAQSPRYKIIEKRQSVAFWCNPISGHATLYWYQQILGQGPKLLIQFQNNGVVDDSQLPKDRFSAERLKGVDSTLKIQPAKLEDSAVYLCASSFGQAETQYFGPGTRLLVL.

The chain is built from TRBV5-8 and TRBJ2-7; D might be TRBD2 (6 bases). The CDR3 is made up of 14 amino acids. The germline CDR1 and CDR2 sequences are SGHTS and YDEGEE. V was shortened by 0 bases and J by 1 base, with 8 bases between the two germline ends. The CDR3 DNA is TGTGCCAGCAGCTTGGGGGGACTTTCCTACGAGCAGTACTTC. Translation gives CASSLGGLSYEQYF.

CDR3 sequence: CASTPRYNEQFF. The CDR3 DNA is TGTGCCAGCACCCCCAGGTACAATGAGCAGTTCTTC. V is TRBV6-5 and J is TRBJ2-1; D is unresolved. CDR3 length: 12 amino acids. Trimming removed 7 bases at V and 4 bases at J, with 8 bases between. CDR1 and CDR2 (germline): MNHEY, SVGAGI.

The CDR3 coding sequence is TGTGCCAGCACCTGGGGCCCTAATTCACCCCTCCACTTT. Translation gives CASTWGPNSPLHF. The chain has TRBV2 and TRBJ1-6, with a weak D call TRBD1 (5 bases). This CDR3 is built from 13 residues. The V and J ends lost 7 bases and 6 bases respectively, with 10 bases between them. Germline loops: CDR1 SNHLY, CDR2 FYNNEI.

The V and J genes are TRBV7-2 and TRBJ1-1; D is possibly TRBD1 (6 bases). Germline CDR1 and CDR2: SGHTA and FQGNSA. Trimming pared 6 bases from V and 8 bases from J, leaving 16 bases between. This CDR3 comprises 13 residues. The CDR3 loop is CASRSPGQREAFF. CDR3 coding DNA: TGTGCCAGCAGATCGCCGGGACAAAGAGAAGCTTTCTTT.

The chain is built from TRBV7-9 and TRBJ1-1; a weak D match, TRBD1 (5 bases). Trimming removed 5 bases at V and 7 bases at J, with 14 bases between. The germline gives CDR1 SEHNR, CDR2 FQNEAQ (reference sequence). The CDR3 runs to 13 residues. CDR3: CASSRAGGIEAFF. The CDR3, as DNA: TGTGCCAGCAGCCGAGCGGGGGGTATTGAAGCTTTCTTT.

This chain links TRBV11-3 with TRBJ2-1; 8 nucleotides agree with TRBD1. Germline-derived CDR1 and CDR2 are SGHNT and YENEEA. With 5 bases clipped from V and 8 bases from J, the junction kept 5 bases outside the gene matches. The CDR3 sequence is 13 residues long. CDR3 sequence (DNA): TGTGCCAGCAGCGACCTACAGGGGGATGAGCAGTTCTTC. It specifies CASSDLQGDEQFF.

The chain joins TRBV5-1 to TRBJ2-4; D possibly corresponds to TRBD1 (6 bases). Germline V gives CDR1 SGHRS, CDR2 YFSETQ. This CDR3 is built from 16 residues. Trimming removed 5 bases at V and 0 bases at J, with 15 bases between. The CDR3: CASREQGIQAKNIQYF. Here the CDR3 DNA reads TGCGCCAGCAGGGAACAGGGAATTCAAGCCAAAAACATTCAGTACTTC.

In its sample, this clone was seen once. CDR3 sequence reads: CASSSIDTQYF. For the CDR3, the DNA is TGTGCCAGCAGTTCTATAGATACGCAGTATTTT. The V call is TRBV5-4, the J call TRBJ2-3; D remains unclear. V lost 5 bases to trimming and J lost 5 bases, with 6 bases between them. The length of the CDR3 is 11 residues. Germline V gives CDR1 SGHNT, CDR2 YYREEE (reference sequence).

V usage is TRBV4-2 and J usage is TRBJ2-1, with unresolved D. This CDR3 region has 11 residues. Per germline, CDR1 LGHNA and CDR2 YNFKEQ. The V end was cut by 0 bases, the J end by 12 bases, with 6 bases between. The CDR3 protein is CASSQDVRQFF. CDR3 sequence (DNA): TGTGCCAGCAGCCAAGATGTTAGGCAGTTCTTC.